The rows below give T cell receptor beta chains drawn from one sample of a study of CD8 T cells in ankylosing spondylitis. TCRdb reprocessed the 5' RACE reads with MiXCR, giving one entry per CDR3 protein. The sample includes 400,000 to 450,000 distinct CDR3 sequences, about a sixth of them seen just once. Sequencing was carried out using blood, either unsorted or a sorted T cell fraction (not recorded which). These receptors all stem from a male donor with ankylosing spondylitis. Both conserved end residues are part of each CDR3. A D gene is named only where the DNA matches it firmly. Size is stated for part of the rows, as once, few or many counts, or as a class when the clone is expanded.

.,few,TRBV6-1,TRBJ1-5,CASRPGWDILSNQPQHF,TGTGCCAGCCGGCCAGGCTGGGACATCCTTAGCAATCAGCCCCAGCATTTT
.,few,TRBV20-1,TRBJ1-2,CSATTSSHGYTF,TGCAGTGCCACAACAAGCTCCCATGGCTACACCTTC
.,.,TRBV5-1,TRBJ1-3,CASSNTHSSSGNTIYF,TGCGCCAGCAGCAACACACACTCCAGCTCTGGAAACACCATATATTTT
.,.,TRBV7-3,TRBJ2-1,CASSADRDVDEQFF,TGTGCCAGCAGCGCCGACCGGGACGTCGATGAGCAGTTCTTC
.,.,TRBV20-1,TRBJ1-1,CSARGPFEAFF,TGCAGTGCTAGAGGGCCTTTTGAAGCTTTCTTT
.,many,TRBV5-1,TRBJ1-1,CASSLEGTPNTEAFF,TGCGCCAGCAGCTTGGAGGGGACACCGAACACTGAAGCTTTCTTT
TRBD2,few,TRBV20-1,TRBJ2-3,CSARGSGGHPPTDTQYF,TGCAGTGCTAGAGGGAGCGGGGGGCACCCCCCCACAGATACGCAGTATTTT
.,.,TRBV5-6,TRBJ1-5,CASSLVGSSNPQHF,TGTGCCAGCAGCCTGGTGGGTAGCTCGAATCCCCAGCATTTT
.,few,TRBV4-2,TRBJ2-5,CASSRDLETQTQYF,TGTGCCAGCAGCCGAGACTTGGAAACCCAGACCCAGTACTTC
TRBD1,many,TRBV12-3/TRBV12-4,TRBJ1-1,CASGRTGRDTEAFF,TGTGCCAGCGGTAGGACAGGGAGGGACACTGAAGCTTTCTTT
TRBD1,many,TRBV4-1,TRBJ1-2,CASSQAGQGARGYTF,TGCGCCAGCAGCCAAGCGGGACAGGGGGCGCGAGGCTACACCTTC
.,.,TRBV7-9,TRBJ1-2,CASSDNLQGYGYTF,TGTGCCAGCAGCGATAACTTACAGGGTTATGGCTACACCTTC
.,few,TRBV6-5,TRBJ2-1,CASSYRQPPNEQFF,TGTGCCAGCAGTTACCGGCAGCCCCCCAATGAGCAGTTCTTC
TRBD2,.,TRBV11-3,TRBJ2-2,CASSKSGRDTGELFF,TGTGCCAGCAGCAAAAGCGGGAGGGACACCGGGGAGCTGTTTTTT
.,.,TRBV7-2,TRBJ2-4,CASSLSGKNIQYF,TGTGCCAGCAGCTTAAGCGGCAAAAACATTCAGTACTTC
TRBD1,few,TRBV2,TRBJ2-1,CASTLTGGSYNEQFF,TGTGCCAGCACCCTGACAGGGGGCTCCTACAATGAGCAGTTCTTC
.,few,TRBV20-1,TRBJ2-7,CSARPDPLREDF,TGCAGTGCTAGACCGGACCCACTCCGCGAAGACTTC
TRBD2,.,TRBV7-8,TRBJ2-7,CASSSIAGGGGYEQYF,TGTGCCAGCAGCTCCATAGCGGGAGGGGGAGGCTACGAGCAGTACTTC
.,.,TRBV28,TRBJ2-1,CASMAGPYNEQFF,TGTGCCAGCATGGCAGGGCCGTACAATGAGCAGTTCTTC
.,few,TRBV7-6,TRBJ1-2,CASSSGGSSQGRYTF,TGTGCCAGCAGCTCTGGGGGATCCTCTCAGGGACGCTACACCTTC
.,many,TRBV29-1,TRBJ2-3,CSSRESVSTDTQYF,TGCAGCTCCCGAGAGAGTGTTTCCACAGATACGCAGTATTTT
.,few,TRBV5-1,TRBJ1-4,CASSVSAGKEKLFF,TGCGCCAGCAGCGTGTCGGCAGGGAAAGAAAAACTGTTTTTT
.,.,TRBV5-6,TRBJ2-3,CASSVRLTGSTDTQYF,TGTGCCAGCAGTGTTCGGCTTACAGGGAGCACAGATACGCAGTATTTT
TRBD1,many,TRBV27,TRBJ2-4,CASSLRQGYIQYF,TGTGCCAGCAGTCTCCGACAGGGCTACATTCAGTACTTC
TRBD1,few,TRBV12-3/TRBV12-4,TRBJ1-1,CASSLRQGKSKMNTEAFF,TGTGCCAGCAGTCTTAGACAGGGGAAATCGAAGATGAACACTGAAGCTTTCTTT
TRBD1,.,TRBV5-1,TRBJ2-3,CASSLEGRGLDTQYF,TGCGCCAGCAGCTTGGAGGGAAGGGGGCTAGATACGCAGTATTTT
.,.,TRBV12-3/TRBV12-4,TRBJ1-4,CASTMRGRANEKLFF,TGTGCCAGCACCATGAGGGGGAGGGCTAATGAAAAACTGTTTTTT
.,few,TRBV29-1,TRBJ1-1,CSVKENTEAFF,TGCAGCGTCAAGGAAAACACTGAAGCTTTCTTT
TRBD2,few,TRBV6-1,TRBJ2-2,CASRRGALFVDTGELFF,TGTGCCAGCAGGCGGGGGGCGCTCTTTGTGGACACCGGGGAGCTGTTTTTT
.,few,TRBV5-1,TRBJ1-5,CASSLDPGDQPQHF,TGCGCCAGCAGCTTGGATCCGGGTGACCAGCCCCAGCATTTT
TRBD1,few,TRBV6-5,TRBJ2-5,CASSYGATGAEAQYF,TGTGCCAGCAGTTACGGAGCAACAGGGGCCGAGGCCCAGTACTTC
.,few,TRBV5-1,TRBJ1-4,CASSSDRSYNEKLFF,TGCGCCAGCAGCTCTGACAGGAGTTATAATGAAAAACTGTTTTTT
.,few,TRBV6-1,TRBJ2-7,CASSDLGGSYEQYF,TGTGCCAGCAGTGATTTAGGAGGCTCCTACGAGCAGTACTTC
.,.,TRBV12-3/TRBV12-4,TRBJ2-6,CASRHTRSFIAGANVLTF,TGTGCCAGCAGGCACACACGGAGTTTCATCGCTGGGGCCAACGTCCTGACTTTC
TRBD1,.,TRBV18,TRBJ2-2,CASSPRTGGASGELFF,TGTGCCAGCTCACCAAGGACAGGGGGTGCATCCGGGGAGCTGTTTTTT
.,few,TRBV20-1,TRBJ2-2,CSAIRGQSNTGELFF,TGCAGTGCTATTCGCGGACAGTCGAACACCGGGGAGCTGTTTTTT
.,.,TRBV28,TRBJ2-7,CASTWGTAGEQYF,TGTGCCAGCACCTGGGGGACTGCAGGCGAGCAGTACTTC
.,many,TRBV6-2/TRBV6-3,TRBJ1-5,CASSVRTGTQPQHF,TGTGCCAGCAGCGTCAGGACGGGAACTCAGCCCCAGCATTTT
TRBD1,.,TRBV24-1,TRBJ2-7,CATSDDPRTGNPNEQYF,TGTGCCACCAGTGATGACCCCCGGACAGGGAACCCCAACGAGCAGTACTTC
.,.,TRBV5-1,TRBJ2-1,CASSRRSNEQFF,TGCGCCAGCAGCAGGAGAAGCAATGAGCAGTTCTTC
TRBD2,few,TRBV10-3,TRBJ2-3,CAISHRGTSGATDTQYF,TGTGCCATCAGCCACAGGGGGACTAGCGGGGCCACAGATACGCAGTATTTT
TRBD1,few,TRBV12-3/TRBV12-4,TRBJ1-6,CASSPRTGRNSPLHF,TGTGCCAGCAGTCCAAGGACAGGGCGCAATTCACCCCTCCACTTT
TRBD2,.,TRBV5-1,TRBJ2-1,CASSLERLAANEQFF,TGCGCCAGCAGCTTGGAAAGGCTAGCGGCGAATGAGCAGTTCTTC
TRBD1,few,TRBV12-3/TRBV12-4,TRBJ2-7,CASTPGTGVPRQYF,TGTGCCAGCACCCCCGGGACAGGGGTCCCCCGGCAGTACTTC
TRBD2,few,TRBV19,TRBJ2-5,CASRESSGRETQYF,TGTGCCAGTAGGGAATCTAGCGGCAGAGAGACCCAGTACTTC
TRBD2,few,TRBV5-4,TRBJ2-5,CASSSGLAETQYF,TGTGCCAGCAGCTCGGGACTAGCGGAGACCCAGTACTTC
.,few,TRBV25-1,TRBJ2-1,CASSEGLKGEQFF,TGTGCCAGCAGTGAGGGACTTAAGGGTGAGCAGTTCTTC
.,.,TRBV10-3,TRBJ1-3,CAISEGPLYSGNTIYF,TGTGCCATCAGTGAAGGTCCCCTCTACTCTGGAAACACCATATATTTT
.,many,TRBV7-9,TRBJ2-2,CASSHTGPGGTGELFF,TGTGCCAGCAGCCATACCGGACCGGGTGGCACCGGGGAGCTGTTTTTT